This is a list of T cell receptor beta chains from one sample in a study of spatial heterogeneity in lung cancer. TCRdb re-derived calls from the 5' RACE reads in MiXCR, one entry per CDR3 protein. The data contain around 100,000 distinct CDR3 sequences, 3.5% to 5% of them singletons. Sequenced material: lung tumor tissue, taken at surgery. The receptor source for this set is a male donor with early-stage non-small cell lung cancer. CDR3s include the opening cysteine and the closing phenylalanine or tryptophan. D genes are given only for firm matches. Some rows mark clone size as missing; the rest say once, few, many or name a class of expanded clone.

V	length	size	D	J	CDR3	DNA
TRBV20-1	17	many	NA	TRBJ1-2	CSARVLGQSNRDYGYTF	TGCAGTGCTAGAGTATTGGGGCAGTCCAATCGGGACTATGGCTACACCTTC
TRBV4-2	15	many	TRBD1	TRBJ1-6	CASSQAGQVYSPLHF	TGTGCCAGCAGCCAAGCGGGACAGGTCTATTCACCCCTCCACTTT
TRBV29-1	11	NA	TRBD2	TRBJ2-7	CSVFYRGGRYF	TGCAGCGTTTTCTACCGGGGGGGCCGGTACTTC
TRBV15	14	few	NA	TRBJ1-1	CATTGRGGIPEAFF	TGTGCCACCACCGGACGGGGGGGTATCCCTGAAGCTTTCTTT
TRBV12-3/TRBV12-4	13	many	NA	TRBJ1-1	CASSLGLNTEAFF	TGCGCCAGCAGCTTGGGGTTGAACACTGAAGCTTTCTTT
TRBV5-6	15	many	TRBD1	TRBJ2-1	CASRHPGTGRDEQFF	TGTGCCAGCAGACATCCCGGGACAGGAAGGGATGAGCAGTTCTTC
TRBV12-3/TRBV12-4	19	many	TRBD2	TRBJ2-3	CASSLPRLALGISTDTQYF	TGTGCCAGCAGTTTACCCAGACTAGCATTAGGGATTAGCACAGATACGCAGTATTTT
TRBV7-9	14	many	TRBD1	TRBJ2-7	CASSPRTGAYEQYF	TGTGCCAGCAGCCCGAGGACAGGGGCCTACGAGCAGTACTTC
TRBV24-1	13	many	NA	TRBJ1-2	CATSGPAGGGYTF	TGTGCCACCAGTGGCCCGGCCGGCGGGGGCTACACCTTC
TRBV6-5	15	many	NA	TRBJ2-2	CASSYSLDNTGELFF	TGTGCCAGCAGTTACTCGCTCGATAACACCGGGGAGCTGTTTTTT
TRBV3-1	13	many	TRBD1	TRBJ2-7	CASSQDRSGEQYF	TGTGCCAGCAGCCAGGACAGGTCTGGCGAGCAGTACTTC
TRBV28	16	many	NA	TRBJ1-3	CASSSRLGAPGNTIYF	TGTGCCAGCAGTTCGCGGCTAGGAGCCCCTGGAAACACCATATATTTT
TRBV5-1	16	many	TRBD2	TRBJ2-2	CASSSGLAATTGELFF	TGCGCCAGCAGCTCAGGACTAGCGGCAACAACCGGGGAGCTGTTTTTT
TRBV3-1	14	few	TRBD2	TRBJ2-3	CASSRGLATDTQYF	TGTGCCAGCAGCCGGGGACTAGCGACAGATACGCAGTATTTT
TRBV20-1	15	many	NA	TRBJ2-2	CSASGGPANTGELFF	TGCAGTGCTTCGGGGGGCCCTGCGAACACCGGGGAGCTGTTTTTT
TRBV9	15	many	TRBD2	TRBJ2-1	CASSQASGRDNEQFF	TGTGCCAGCAGCCAGGCCAGCGGGAGAGACAATGAGCAGTTCTTC
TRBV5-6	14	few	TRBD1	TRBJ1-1	CASSLTGVFTEAFF	TGTGCCAGCAGTTTGACAGGGGTTTTCACTGAAGCTTTCTTT
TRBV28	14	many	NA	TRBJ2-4	CASRSDLAKNIQYF	TGTGCCAGCAGATCAGATCTAGCCAAAAACATTCAGTACTTC
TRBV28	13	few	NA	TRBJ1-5	CASSLGVYQPQHF	TGTGCCAGCAGTCTAGGGGTTTATCAGCCCCAGCATTTT
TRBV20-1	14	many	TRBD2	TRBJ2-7	CSAKLLAGDDEQYF	TGCAGTGCTAAACTGCTAGCGGGAGATGACGAGCAGTACTTC
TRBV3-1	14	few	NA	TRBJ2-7	CASSHQGSAREQYF	TGTGCCAGCAGCCACCAGGGATCGGCTCGGGAGCAGTACTTC
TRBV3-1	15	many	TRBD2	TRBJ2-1	CASSQPTSGYNEQFF	TGTGCCAGCAGCCAACCGACTAGCGGGTACAATGAGCAGTTCTTC
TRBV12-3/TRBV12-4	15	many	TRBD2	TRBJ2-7	CASSSTSGGSYEQYF	TGTGCCAGCAGCAGCACTAGCGGAGGCTCCTACGAGCAGTACTTC
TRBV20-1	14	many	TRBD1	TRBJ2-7	CSAHRDREPYEQYF	TGCAGTGCTCACCGGGACAGGGAACCCTACGAGCAGTACTTC
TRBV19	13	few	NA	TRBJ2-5	CASSMQGLETQYF	TGTGCCAGTAGTATGCAGGGGTTGGAGACCCAGTACTTC
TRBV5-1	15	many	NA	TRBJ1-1	CASSRTEQVNTEAFF	TGCGCCAGCAGCCGCACTGAACAAGTGAACACTGAAGCTTTCTTT
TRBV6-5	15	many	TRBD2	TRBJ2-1	CASWSGLEVSNEQFF	TGTGCCAGCTGGTCGGGACTAGAGGTATCCAATGAGCAGTTCTTC
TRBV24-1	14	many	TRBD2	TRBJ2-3	CATSLSSGGDTQYF	TGTGCCACCAGTCTGTCTAGCGGCGGAGATACGCAGTATTTT
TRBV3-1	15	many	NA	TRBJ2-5	CASSRFTGGAETQYF	TGTGCCAGCAGCCGATTCACCGGAGGGGCAGAGACCCAGTACTTC
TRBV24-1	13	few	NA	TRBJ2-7	CAVRDSSSYEQYF	TGTGCCGTCCGGGACTCCAGCTCCTACGAGCAGTACTTC
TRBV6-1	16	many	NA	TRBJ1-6	CASSEAWSGWDSPLHF	TGTGCCAGCAGTGAAGCGTGGTCCGGGTGGGATTCACCCCTCCACTTT
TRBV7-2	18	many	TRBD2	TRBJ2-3	CASSKRLLTSGPTDTQYF	TGTGCCAGCAGCAAACGGTTGCTGACTAGCGGTCCCACAGATACGCAGTATTTT
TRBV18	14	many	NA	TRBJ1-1	CASWGGPLNTEAFF	TGTGCCAGCTGGGGAGGACCATTGAACACTGAAGCTTTCTTT
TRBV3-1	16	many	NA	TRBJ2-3	CASSQDLEIDSDTQYF	TGTGCCAGCAGCCAAGATTTGGAAATAGACTCCGATACGCAGTATTTT
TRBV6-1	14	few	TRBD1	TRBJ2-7	CASSEADRAYEQYF	TGTGCCAGCAGTGAAGCGGACAGGGCCTACGAGCAGTACTTC
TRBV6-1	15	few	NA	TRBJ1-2	CASSEDWGEGYGYTF	TGTGCCAGCAGTGAAGACTGGGGTGAGGGCTATGGCTACACCTTC
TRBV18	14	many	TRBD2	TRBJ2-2	CASSPSGSTGELFF	TGTGCCAGCTCACCTAGCGGGAGCACCGGGGAGCTGTTTTTT
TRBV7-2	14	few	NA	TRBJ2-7	CASSPGPRSYEQYF	TGTGCCAGCAGCCCCGGACCTCGCTCCTACGAGCAGTACTTC
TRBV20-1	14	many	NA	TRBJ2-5	CSALPRGRHETQYF	TGCAGTGCTCTACCTAGAGGGAGACACGAGACCCAGTACTTC
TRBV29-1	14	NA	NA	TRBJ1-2	CSAATTGKNYGYTF	TGCAGCGCCGCGACGACAGGAAAGAACTATGGCTACACCTTC
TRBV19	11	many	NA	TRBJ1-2	CASQTTYGYTF	TGTGCCAGCCAGACAACCTATGGCTACACCTTC